This T cell receptor (beta chain) is from a study of early T cells in non-severe SARS-CoV-2 infection. Study summary: Sequencing of bulk RNA from unsorted whole blood was done, without chain pairing. Broader study findings: Matching results from VDJdb favored anti-spike CD8 responses, leaving private and CD4 specificities undetected.

Looked up from germline, CDR1 is MNHEY and CDR2 is SMNVEV (reference sequence). V shed 6 bases and J 4 bases; nucleotides not matched to a gene: 12. CDR3 length equals 15 residues. The protocol attached unique molecular identifiers to individual cDNA molecules. TCRdb reanalysed the 5' RACE reads using MiXCR and keeps one entry per CDR3 protein. The sample lists 25,000 to 30,000 distinct CDR3 sequences; approximately 5.4% were seen once. This clonotype showed up many times. No antigen is known for it. V and J are TRBV27 and TRBJ2-7, with 7 bases that match TRBD1. This TCR was sampled from an adult who was a healthcare worker with PCR-confirmed SARS-CoV-2 infection or an uninfected control (not recorded which). Material: whole blood. For the CDR3, the DNA is TGTGCCAGCAGCCAAACCCCCGGGACAGATTACGAGCAGTACTTC. It is translated as CASSQTPGTDYEQYF.